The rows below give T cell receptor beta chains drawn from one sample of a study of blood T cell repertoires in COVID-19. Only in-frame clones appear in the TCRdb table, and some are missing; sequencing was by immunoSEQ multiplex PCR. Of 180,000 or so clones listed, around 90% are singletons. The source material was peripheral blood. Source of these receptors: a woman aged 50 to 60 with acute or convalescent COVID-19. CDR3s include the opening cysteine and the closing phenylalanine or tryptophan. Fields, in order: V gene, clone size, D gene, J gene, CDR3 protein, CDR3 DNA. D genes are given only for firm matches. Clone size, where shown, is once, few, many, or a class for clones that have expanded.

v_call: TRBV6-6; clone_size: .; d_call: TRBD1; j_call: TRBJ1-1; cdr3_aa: CASRGQGDTEAFF; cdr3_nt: TGTGCCAGCAGAGGACAGGGTGACACTGAAGCTTTCTTT
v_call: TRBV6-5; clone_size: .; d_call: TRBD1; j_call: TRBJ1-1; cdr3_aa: CASRLQGGKNTEAFF; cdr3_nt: TGTGCCAGCAGGCTACAGGGGGGGAAGAACACTGAAGCTTTCTTT
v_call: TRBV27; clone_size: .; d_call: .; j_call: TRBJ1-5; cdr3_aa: CASSLSFSGVGQPQHF; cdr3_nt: TGTGCCAGCAGTTTATCGTTTTCAGGGGTTGGCCAGCCCCAGCATTTT
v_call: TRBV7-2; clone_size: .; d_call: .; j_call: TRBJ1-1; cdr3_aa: CASSLESFGTEAFF; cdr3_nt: TGTGCCAGCAGCTTAGAATCTTTCGGCACTGAAGCTTTCTTT
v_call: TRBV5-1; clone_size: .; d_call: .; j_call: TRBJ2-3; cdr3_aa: CASSWQGLPIEDTQYF; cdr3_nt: TGCGCCAGCAGCTGGCAGGGACTCCCGATTGAAGATACGCAGTATTTT
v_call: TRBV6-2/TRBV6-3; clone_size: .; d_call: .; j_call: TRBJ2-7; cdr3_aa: CASSHPAYEQYF; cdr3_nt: TGTGCCAGCAGCCATCCAGCCTACGAGCAGTACTTC
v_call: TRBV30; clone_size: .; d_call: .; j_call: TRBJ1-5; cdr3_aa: CAWSQWGGGQPQHF; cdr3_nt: TGTGCCTGGAGTCAATGGGGAGGTGGTCAGCCCCAGCATTTT
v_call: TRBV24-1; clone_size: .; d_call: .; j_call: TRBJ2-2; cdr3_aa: CATSAPRLSQGRTGELFF; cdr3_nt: TGTGCCACCAGTGCCCCCCGTTTGAGTCAGGGGCGGACCGGGGAGCTGTTTTTT
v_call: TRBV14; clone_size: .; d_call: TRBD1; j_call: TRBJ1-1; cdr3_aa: CASSQQGGVTEAFF; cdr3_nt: TGTGCCAGCAGCCAACAGGGGGGAGTCACTGAAGCTTTCTTT
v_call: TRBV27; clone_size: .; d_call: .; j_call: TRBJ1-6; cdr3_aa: CASSLRGNSPLHF; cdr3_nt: TGTGCCAGCAGCCTACGGGGGAATTCACCCCTCCACTTT
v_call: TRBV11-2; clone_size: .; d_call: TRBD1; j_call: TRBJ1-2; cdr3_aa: CASSLDTGGISYTF; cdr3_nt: TGTGCCAGCAGCTTAGATACAGGGGGCATTAGCTACACCTTC
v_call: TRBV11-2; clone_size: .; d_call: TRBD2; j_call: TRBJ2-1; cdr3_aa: CASNGVREEPYNEQFF; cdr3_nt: TGTGCCAGCAACGGGGTCCGGGAGGAACCCTACAATGAGCAGTTCTTC
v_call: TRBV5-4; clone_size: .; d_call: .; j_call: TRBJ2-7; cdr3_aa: CASSYSSSHEQYF; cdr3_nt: TGTGCCAGCAGCTACTCTAGTTCCCACGAGCAGTACTTC
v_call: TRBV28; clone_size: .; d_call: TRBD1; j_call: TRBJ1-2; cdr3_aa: CASSFSGQGWGYTF; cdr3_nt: TGTGCCAGCAGTTTCTCGGGACAGGGTTGGGGCTACACCTTC
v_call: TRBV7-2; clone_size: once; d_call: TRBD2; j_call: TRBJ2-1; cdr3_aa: CASSLGTSGTYNEQFF; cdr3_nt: TGTGCCAGCAGCCTTGGGACTAGCGGAACCTACAATGAGCAGTTCTTC
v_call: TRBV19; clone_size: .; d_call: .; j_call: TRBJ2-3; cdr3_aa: CASSISGLGTDTQYF; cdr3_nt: TGTGCCAGTAGTATTTCAGGGTTGGGCACAGATACGCAGTATTTT
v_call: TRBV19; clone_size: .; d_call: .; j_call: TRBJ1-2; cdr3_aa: CASSRVNTDIRGHGYTF; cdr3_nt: TGTGCCAGTAGTCGCGTCAATACGGACATTAGGGGCCATGGCTACACCTTC